This T cell receptor (beta chain) was captured in a study of shared clonotypes between healthy human individuals. Germline V lookup: CDR1 MDHEN, CDR2 SYDVKM. With 6 bases clipped from V and 4 bases from J, the junction kept 7 bases outside the gene matches. This CDR3 region has 14 residues. Clones were read by immunoSEQ multiplex PCR, and TCRdb kept only the in-frame ones, dropping some. The sample lists about 1.5 million clones, nearly 99% occurring once. This chain links TRBV28 with TRBJ1-2; 8 positions agree with TRBD1. The receptor was isolated from a young man in good health. Sequences were obtained from naive CD4+ T cells sorted from blood. Subset of the sample: CD45RA+ positively selected. Written as DNA, the CDR3 is TGTGCCAGCAGCCGCGGACAGGGCGGCTATGGCTACACCTTC. It translates to CASSRGQGGYGYTF.